One and the same sample provided the 20 T cell receptor beta chains below, sequenced in a study of T cells in Graves' hyperthyroidism and ophthalmopathy (dated by TCRdb to the late 2010s). Libraries were made using multiplex PCR. The sequencer listed for this sample is Illumina HiSeq 2000. Amplification of TCR beta CDR3 regions was carried out from RNA transcripts. A first-round RT-PCR of the TCR CDR3 used the HTBI primer set with the Qiagen OneStep RT-PCR kit. TCRdb reworked the public reads: Q25 trimming with fastp, MiXCR clone assembly, productive beta chains retained. Identical CDR3 protein sequences are pooled into one entry, listed with their most common genes and DNA. The sample has 700,000 to 850,000 distinct CDR3 sequences on record, around a third of them singletons. Roughly 30% of the sample comes from the top ten. The sequencing input was blood. The receptors derive from a woman between 40 and 55 years old with Graves' hyperthyroidism.

This clonotype occurred a few times. The V and J genes are TRBV4-3 and TRBJ1-2; maybe TRBD1 (6 bases). Germline CDR1 is LGHNA and CDR2 is YSLEER. Trimming took off 2 bases at V and 7 bases at J, with 14 bases between the two ends. The CDR3 sequence is 14 residues long. In DNA, the CDR3 is TGCGCCAGCAGCCAACCAGGGGCTTTGGGTGGCTACACCTTC. As protein: CASSQPGALGGYTF.

This clonotype was counted only a few times. The chain couples TRBV6-1 to TRBJ1-2, with 7 bases matching TRBD1. Germline V gene data show CDR1 as MNHNS and CDR2 as SASEGT. V gave up 6 bases and J gave up 13 bases; unmatched junction bases: 8. The CDR3 has 11 residues. The CDR3 region has the DNA TGTGCCAGCAGACCCGACAGGGTACTCACCTTC. It is translated as CASRPDRVLTF.

This rearrangement joins TRBV10-3 to TRBJ2-7, with 8 bases aligning to TRBD2. The DNA matches TRBJ2-1 better at its end, which makes the J call doubtful. This CDR3 comprises 14 residues. Germline CDR1 ENHRY, CDR2 SYGVKD. The CDR3 DNA is TGTGCCATCAGCGGGGGGGCCACCACAGATACGCAGTTCTTC. The encoded protein is CAISGGATTDTQFF.

The CDR3 DNA reads as TGTGCCAGCAGCCCCAACTCCGGGACAGGGTCAGAGACCCAGTACTTC. As protein: CASSPNSGTGSETQYF. This rearrangement joins TRBV7-9 to TRBJ2-5; 9 nucleotides line up with TRBD1. Germline assignment: CDR1 SEHNR and CDR2 FQNEAQ (reference sequence). The CDR3 is made up of 16 amino acids. With 5 bases clipped from V and 4 bases from J, the junction kept 11 bases outside the gene matches.

At least ten counts were recorded for this clonotype. The chain employs TRBV10-2 and TRBJ1-1; TRBD1 aligns across 8 bases. CDR1 and CDR2 (germline): WSHSY, SAAADI. V dropped 9 bases and J dropped 1; count of bases not matched to a gene: 1. CDR3 length: 12 residues. CDR3 in DNA: TGCGCCAGTGGGACAGGGAACACTGAAGCTTTCTTT. Its translation is CASGTGNTEAFF.

The chain links TRBV12-3 or TRBV12-4 to TRBJ2-7; 12 bases fit TRBD1. The CDR3 covers 16 residues. V lost 3 bases and J lost 5; bases outside the gene matches: 8. CDR3 sequence: CASSFGPGQGAHEQYF. The CDR3 DNA follows: TGTGCCAGCAGTTTTGGACCGGGACAGGGGGCCCACGAGCAGTACTTC.

This clonotype was recorded many times. This chain connects TRBV6-6 to TRBJ1-5, with a tentative D call TRBD1 (5 bases). The CDR3 sequence is 16 residues long. V lost 0 bases and J lost 7, with 16 bases in between. Per the germline V gene, CDR1 is MNHNY and CDR2 is SVGAGI (reference sequence). The CDR3, as DNA: TGTGCCAGCAGTTACTCGAGTCAGGGAACAGGCCAGCCCCAGCATTTT. This codes for CASSYSSQGTGQPQHF.

This clonotype has a handful of counts. The chain recombines TRBV7-2 with TRBJ2-7, with D perhaps matching TRBD2 (5 bases). The ends were cut back, 1 base at V and 1 base at J, with 11 bases in the middle. This CDR3 region has 15 residues. The V gene's germline CDR1 is SGHTA and CDR2 FQGNSA. The CDR3 here is CASSLVSSGSYEQYF. CDR3 DNA: TGTGCCAGCAGCTTAGTTTCCAGCGGATCCTACGAGCAGTACTTC. Variable domain in full (rest from reference TRBV7-2 and TRBJ2-7): GAGVSQSPSNKVTEKGKDVELRCDPISGHTALYWYRQSLGQGLEFLIYFQGNSAPDKSGLPSDRFSAERTGGSVSTLTIQRTQQEDSAVYLCASSLVSSGSYEQYFGPGTRLTVT.

This clonotype was seen repeatedly, ten times or more. This chain joins TRBV7-9 and TRBJ1-1, with TRBD1 as a possible D gene (5 bases). V dropped 0 bases and J dropped 1 base, with 15 bases sitting between them. CDR1 and CDR2 from the germline V gene are SEHNR and FQNEAQ (reference sequence). This CDR3 is 17 amino acids long. The CDR3 DNA follows: TGTGCCAGCAGCTTAGCAACCAGGACCGGGGCGAACACTGAAGCTTTCTTT. Its translation: CASSLATRTGANTEAFF. The whole variable domain, filled in from reference TRBV7-9 and TRBJ1-1, reads DTGVSQNPRHKITKRGQNVTFRCDPISEHNRLYWYRQTLGQGPEFLTYFQNEAQLEKSRLLSDRFSAERPKGSFSTLEIQRTEQGDSAMYLCASSLATRTGANTEAFFGQGTRLTVV.

The J gene is TRBJ2-2, the V gene TRBV9; no clear D gene. The germline V gene encodes CDR1 SGDLS and CDR2 YYNGEE. The ends were cut back, 4 bases at V and 0 bases at J, with 10 bases in the middle. The CDR3 runs 15 residues. This CDR3 is CASSPTVTNTGELFF. The CDR3 bases are TGTGCCAGCAGCCCGACTGTAACGAACACCGGGGAGCTGTTTTTT.

This clonotype appeared a few times. This chain connects TRBV7-9 to TRBJ1-1; TRBD1 matches at 7 bases. This CDR3 contains 16 residues. Germline trimming cut 5 bases from V and 6 bases from J; bases unmatched to any gene: 15. Germline values: CDR1 SEHNR, CDR2 FQNEAQ (reference sequence). DNA of the CDR3: TGTGCCAGCAGCCAAGACACAGGGGTGGGTGTAGCTGAAGCTTTCTTT. Amino acids: CASSQDTGVGVAEAFF.

This clonotype has at least ten counts. The chain uses TRBV12-3 or TRBV12-4 and TRBJ1-4, with TRBD1 matching over 8 bases. V lost 7 bases, J lost 6 bases, and 7 bases stayed unmatched. The CDR3 consists of 14 residues. CDR3 coding DNA: TGTGCCAGCACCTACGGGACAGGTCATGAAAAACTGTTTTTT. This sequence encodes CASTYGTGHEKLFF.

V gene TRBV14 combines with J gene TRBJ1-4; D remains ambiguous. This CDR3 is 13 amino acids long. The germline CDR1 and CDR2 sequences are SGHDN and FVKESK. The V end lost 8 bases, the J end lost 7 bases, and 14 bases lay between the germline ends. DNA of the CDR3: TGTGCCAGCGCCGGGCCGGAGAGTGAAAAACTGTTTTTT. Translating gives CASAGPESEKLFF.

To note about this clonotype: A clone one base away is much larger, so this may be a read error. V usage is TRBV6-1 and J usage is TRBJ2-7; unclear D gene. The J call may be mistaken, given a closer DNA end match to TRBJ2-1. Per the germline V gene, CDR1 is MNHNS and CDR2 is SASEGT. The CDR3 runs to 12 residues. CDR3 residues: CASSQVPYEQFF. Here the CDR3 DNA reads TGTGCCAGCAGCCAAGTCCCCTACGAGCAGTTCTTC.

Comments on this clonotype: A read error is possible here, since a much larger clone lies one base away. The J gene is TRBJ1-4, the V gene TRBV28; D not resolved. Trimming pared 5 bases from V and 4 bases from J, leaving 8 bases between. Per germline, CDR1 MDHEN and CDR2 SYDVKM. This CDR3 spans 13 amino acids. The CDR3 nucleotides read TGTGCCAGCAGTGAGCGGCTTAATGAAAAACTGTTTTTT. Amino acids: CASSERLNEKLFF.

This clonotype was detected only a few times. The chain couples TRBV29-1 to TRBJ1-2, with 9 positions matching TRBD1. Looked up from germline, CDR1 is SQVTM and CDR2 is ANQGSEA. Trimming removed 4 bases from V and 4 bases from J; junction bases left unmatched: 19. This CDR3 is built from 18 residues. CDR3 nucleotides: TGCAGCGTTGTCTTTAGGCCACAGGGGGCTCCCTACGGCTATGGCTACACCTTC. Protein sequence: CSVVFRPQGAPYGYGYTF.

This clonotype was picked up many times. CDR3 DNA: TGTGCCAGCAGTTACTCGGGTTTGCTTCACAATTCACCCCTCCACTTT. This encodes CASSYSGLLHNSPLHF. This sequence joins TRBV6-5 and TRBJ1-6, with D hard to call. The CDR3 totals 16 residues. Germline CDR1 reads MNHEY; CDR2 reads SVGAGI. Trimming left V 0 bases short and J 7 bases short, with 13 bases between.

The chain has TRBV6-1 and TRBJ1-5; D uncertain. CDR1 MNHNS and CDR2 SASEGT come from the germline V gene. The CDR3 loop spans 15 amino acids. The germline V and J ends were trimmed by 6 bases and 2 bases, with 14 bases remaining between them. The CDR3 DNA follows: TGTGCCAGCAGCCTGAAGGCGTTGGGCAATCAGCCCCAGCATTTT. It yields the protein CASSLKALGNQPQHF.

This clonotype came up many times. The chain links TRBV5-1 to TRBJ2-5; the match to TRBD2 covers 7 bases. CDR3 length: 14 residues. Trimming at V came to 4 bases and at J to 2 bases, leaving 5 bases not matched to a gene. Germline V gene sequence: CDR1 SGHRS, CDR2 YFSETQ. The CDR3 bases are TGCGCCAGCAGCCCCGGAGCGGGACAAGAGACCCAGTACTTC. It specifies CASSPGAGQETQYF.

This clonotype was detected many times. The rearrangement joins TRBV15 to TRBJ1-1; a possible D gene is TRBD1 (6 bases). Germline CDR1 LNHNV, CDR2 YYDKDF (reference sequence). The ends were cut back, 3 bases at V and 3 bases at J, with 8 bases in the middle. The CDR3 sequence is 13 residues long. CDR3 sequence reads: CATSRRQDTEAFF. The CDR3 coding sequence is TGTGCCACCAGCAGGCGACAGGACACTGAAGCTTTCTTT.